This T cell receptor (beta chain) is drawn from a study of T cells in Graves' hyperthyroidism and ophthalmopathy. It was RNA transcripts that yielded the amplified TCR beta CDR3 regions. During a first-round RT-PCR of the TCR CDR3, the HTBI primer set was used. Each CDR3 protein gets one entry after TCRdb re-called the multiplex PCR reads with MiXCR. Among about 350,000 distinct CDR3 sequences listed, approximately 15% were seen once. Germline CDR1 reads MDHEN; CDR2 reads SYDVKM. V was trimmed by 3 bases and J by 5 bases, leaving 10 bases between them. CDR3 length equals 14 residues. V and J are TRBV28 and TRBJ1-4; D gene uncertain. The clonotype comes from a woman in her twenties or thirties with Graves' hyperthyroidism. Specimen: blood. CDR3 sequence reads: CASSLLSENEKLFF. CDR3 bases: TGTGCCAGCAGTTTGCTATCTGAAAATGAAAAACTGTTTTTT.